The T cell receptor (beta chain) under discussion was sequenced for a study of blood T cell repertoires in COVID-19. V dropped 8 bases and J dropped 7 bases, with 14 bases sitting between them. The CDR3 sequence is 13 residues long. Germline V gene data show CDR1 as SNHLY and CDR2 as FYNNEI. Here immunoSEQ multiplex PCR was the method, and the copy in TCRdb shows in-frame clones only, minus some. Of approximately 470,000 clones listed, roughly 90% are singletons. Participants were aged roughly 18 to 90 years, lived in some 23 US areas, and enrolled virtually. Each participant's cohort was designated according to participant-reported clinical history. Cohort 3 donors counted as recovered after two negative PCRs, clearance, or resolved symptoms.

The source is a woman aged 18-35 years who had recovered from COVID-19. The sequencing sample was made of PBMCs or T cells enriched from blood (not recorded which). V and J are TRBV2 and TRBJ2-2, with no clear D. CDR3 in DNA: TGTGCCAGCCGACTGACCTGGGTCGGGGAGCTGTTTTTT. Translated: CASRLTWVGELFF.